The 26 T cell receptor beta chains presented below share a single source sample, sequenced in a study of T cell changes during pregnancy in multiple sclerosis. The protocol was immunoSEQ multiplex PCR, while the TCRdb copy is restricted to in-frame clones and leaves out a portion. The sample yields 35,000 or so clones, 90% to 95% seen once. The sample consisted of CD4+ T cells from peripheral blood mononuclear cells, taken after pregnancy. These receptors came from a female donor with multiple sclerosis, enrolled in a pregnancy study.

The chain has TRBV30 and TRBJ2-3; possibly TRBD1 for D (5 bases). CDR1 GTSNPN and CDR2 SVGIG come from the germline V gene (reference sequence). CDR3 length: 14 amino acids. V lost 3 bases to trimming and J lost 3 bases, with 13 bases between them. DNA of the CDR3: TGTGCCTGGAGCGCAGGGTGTCGGACAGATACGCAGTATTTT. Translation: CAWSAGCRTDTQYF.

V is TRBV9 and J is TRBJ2-7, with a weak D call TRBD2 (6 bases). This CDR3 has 16 residues. CDR1 is SGDLS and CDR2 is YYNGEE in the germline V gene. V shed 3 bases and J shed 2 bases, with 18 bases lying between them. The CDR3 sequence is CASSAGTPPGPYEQYF. The CDR3, as DNA: TGTGCCAGCAGCGCCGGGACTCCCCCCGGGCCCTACGAGCAGTACTTC.

This clone was counted only a few times. The rearrangement joins TRBV9 to TRBJ1-1, with a possible D match to TRBD1 (5 bases). Germline V lookup: CDR1 SGDLS, CDR2 YYNGEE. Trimming removed 0 bases from V and 6 bases from J, with 12 bases in between. The CDR3 is 14 residues long. This CDR3 reads CASSVVQVGAEAFF. In DNA, the CDR3 is TGTGCCAGCAGCGTAGTGCAGGTAGGGGCTGAAGCTTTCTTT.

The chain carries TRBV18 and TRBJ1-4, with D possibly matching TRBD1 (5 bases). Germline CDR1 is KGHSH and CDR2 is LQKENI. CDR3 length: 15 amino acids. Trimming shortened V by 3 bases and J by 6 bases, and 14 bases separated the two germline ends. The CDR3 DNA reads TGTGCCAGCTCACCCAATAAGGGGCAGGATGAAAAACTGTTTTTT. It is translated as CASSPNKGQDEKLFF.

This clone was observed a single time. This chain joins TRBV7-6 and TRBJ1-2; D may be TRBD1 (6 bases). The CDR3 is made up of 14 amino acids. Trimming left V 1 base short and J 7 bases short, with 13 bases between. CDR1 is SGHVS, CDR2 FNYEAQ, per germline. CDR3: CASSLEQGRGGYTF. CDR3 DNA sequence: TGTGCCAGCAGCTTAGAACAGGGCCGGGGTGGCTACACCTTC. Using reference TRBV7-6 and TRBJ1-2 for the parts outside the CDR3, the full variable domain is GAGVSQSPRYKVTKRGQDVALRCDPISGHVSLYWYRQALGQGPEFLTYFNYEAQQDKSGLPNDRFSAERPEGSISTLTIQRTEQRDSAMYRCASSLEQGRGGYTFGSGTRLTVV.

The genes are TRBV7-2 and TRBJ1-3; no clear D. Trimming removed 2 bases at V and 7 bases at J, with 3 bases between. CDR1 and CDR2 from the germline V gene are SGHTA and FQGNSA. This CDR3 spans 11 amino acids. The CDR3 sequence: CASSLTNTIYF. The DNA of the CDR3 is TGTGCCAGCAGCTTAACTAACACCATATATTTT. Looking up the rest from reference TRBV7-2 and TRBJ1-3 gives the full variable domain: GAGVSQSPSNKVTEKGKDVELRCDPISGHTALYWYRQSLGQGLEFLIYFQGNSAPDKSGLPSDRFSAERTGGSVSTLTIQRTQQEDSAVYLCASSLTNTIYFGEGSWLTVV.

The chain recombines TRBV5-1 with TRBJ1-1; D gene ambiguous. V was pared by 1 base and J by 4 bases, with 11 bases between. Per the germline V gene, CDR1 is SGHRS and CDR2 is YFSETQ. The CDR3 contains 14 residues. For the CDR3, the DNA is TGCGCCAGCAGCTTGAAACAGCCCTCCACTGAAGCTTTCTTT. Encoded protein: CASSLKQPSTEAFF. Full variable domain (remainder filled in from reference TRBV5-1 and TRBJ1-1): KAGVTQTPRYLIKTRGQQVTLSCSPISGHRSVSWYQQTPGQGLQFLFEYFSETQRNKGNFPGRFSGRQFSNSRSEMNVSTLELGDSALYLCASSLKQPSTEAFFGQGTRLTVV.

The rearrangement uses TRBV11-3 and TRBJ2-5; weak D call: TRBD1 (6 bases). This CDR3 spans 16 amino acids. Trimming left V 4 bases short and J 1 base short, with 16 bases between. Germline-derived CDR1 and CDR2 are SGHNT and YENEEA. The DNA of the CDR3 is TGTGCCAGCAGCTCCGCAGGGGCCGTGGGCCAAGAGACCCAGTACTTC. The encoded protein is CASSSAGAVGQETQYF.

J is TRBJ2-1 and V is TRBV7-9; 7 bases line up with TRBD2. The J segment lost 4 bases and the V segment lost 5 bases, leaving 11 bases of the junction unmatched. This CDR3 spans 16 amino acids. Per the germline V gene, CDR1 is SEHNR and CDR2 is FQNEAQ (reference sequence). CDR3 DNA sequence: TGTGCCAGCAGCATTACCCGGGGGAGGGATTACAATGAGCAGTTCTTC. Protein sequence: CASSITRGRDYNEQFF.

The chain combines TRBV6-5 with TRBJ2-7; 8 bases are shared with TRBD1. The ends lost 7 bases at V and 2 bases at J; junction bases unmatched: 4. The CDR3 has 13 residues. Germline CDR1 and CDR2: MNHEY and SVGAGI. CDR3 DNA: TGTGCCAGCATGGAGACAGGGGCCTACGAGCAGTACTTC. Its translation: CASMETGAYEQYF.

The chain uses TRBV7-8 and TRBJ1-3; no clear D. The CDR3 has 15 amino acids. Germline CDR1 reads SGHVS; CDR2 reads FQNEAQ. Trimming stripped 5 bases from V and 0 bases from J, with 11 bases between. The DNA for the CDR3 is TGTGCCAGCAGCCGCGAGCGTATCTCTGGAAACACCATATATTTT. Protein sequence: CASSRERISGNTIYF.

Concerning this clone itself: One end of the junction fails to match germline, which may point to a read error. The chain couples TRBV28 to TRBJ2-7; D gene uncertain. The CDR3 is 13 amino acids. Per the germline V gene, CDR1 is MDHEN and CDR2 is SYDVKM. The CDR3 loop reads CASSPYTSNEQYF. The CDR3 DNA reads TGTGCCAGCAGCCCCTATACCTCCAACGAGCAGTACTTC.

The gene calls are TRBV11-2 and TRBJ2-1; 11 nucleotides align to TRBD2. V lost 5 bases, J lost 9 bases, and 12 bases stayed unmatched. From germline, CDR1 is SGHAT and CDR2 FQNNGV. The CDR3 runs 16 residues. The DNA for the CDR3 is TGTGCCAGCAGCGCCCGGTGGCTAGCGGGGGGTGGTGAGCAGTTCTTC. The encoded protein is CASSARWLAGGGEQFF. The whole variable domain, remainder taken from reference TRBV11-2 and TRBJ2-1, is EAGVAQSPRYKIIEKRQSVAFWCNPISGHATLYWYQQILGQGPKLLIQFQNNGVVDDSQLPKDRFSAERLKGVDSTLKIQPAKLEDSAVYLCASSARWLAGGGEQFFGPGTRLTVL.

The CDR3 sequence: CASSYSGTGPYEQYF. The CDR3 DNA sequence: TGTGCCAGCAGCTACTCCGGGACAGGTCCCTACGAGCAGTACTTC. V usage is TRBV5-8 and J usage is TRBJ2-7; 8 bases align to TRBD1. Trimming removed 3 bases from V and 2 bases from J; junction bases left unmatched: 7. This CDR3 is 15 amino acids long. Looked up from germline, CDR1 is SGHTS and CDR2 is YDEGEE.

The V gene is TRBV18, the J gene TRBJ1-4, with TRBD1 identical over 10 bases. This CDR3 has 16 amino acids. Losses at the gene ends were 0 bases for V and 7 bases for J; bases not matched to a gene: 5. The germline gives CDR1 KGHSH, CDR2 LQKENI. The CDR3 bases are TGTGCCAGCTCACCACCGACAGGGGGCTTGAGTGAAAAACTGTTTTTT. Encoded protein: CASSPPTGGLSEKLFF. The full variable domain, in which reference TRBV18 and TRBJ1-4 provide the parts outside the CDR3, is NAGVMQNPRHLVRRRGQEARLRCSPMKGHSHVYWYRQLPEEGLKFMVYLQKENIIDESGMPKERFSAEFPKEGPSILRIQQVVRGDSAAYFCASSPPTGGLSEKLFFGSGTQLSVL.

The chain has TRBV6-1 and TRBJ2-1; 10 bases are a match to TRBD2. The CDR3 spans 15 residues. Germline V gives CDR1 MNHNS, CDR2 SASEGT. Trimming removed 6 bases from V and 1 base from J; junction bases left unmatched: 3. DNA for the CDR3: TGTGCCAGCAGAAGCGGGGGGGCTTCCTACAATGAGCAGTTCTTC. It is translated as CASRSGGASYNEQFF.

V is TRBV5-4 and J is TRBJ2-7; possible D gene TRBD1, 7 bases. This CDR3 region has 13 residues. The germline V gene encodes CDR1 SGHNT and CDR2 YYREEE (reference sequence). V was clipped by 5 bases and J by 5 bases, with 14 bases between them. The CDR3 bases are TGTGCCAGCAGTACGGGCAGGGGGGACGAGCAGTACTTC. It specifies CASSTGRGDEQYF.

This clone was found once. The junction shows a germline mismatch at one end, possibly a read error. V and J are TRBV2 and TRBJ2-5, with D maybe TRBD2 (6 bases). Germline V lookup: CDR1 SNHLY, CDR2 FYNNEI. CDR3 length: 16 residues. The CDR3 DNA sequence: TGTACCAGCAGTGAGGTGGTGGGACTCACCCAAGAGACCCAGTACTTC. This encodes CTSSEVVGLTQETQYF.

V gene TRBV29-1 combines with J gene TRBJ2-7; weak D call: TRBD1 (6 bases). This CDR3 is 12 amino acids long. Germline V lookup: CDR1 SQVTM, CDR2 ANQGSEA. Trimming removed 4 bases at V and 2 bases at J, with 9 bases between. CDR3 coding DNA: TGCAGCGTTGCGGGACAAACCTACGAGCAGTACTTC. It is translated as CSVAGQTYEQYF.

The chain combines TRBV5-1 with TRBJ2-3; TRBD2 is a possible D gene (5 bases). This CDR3 has 16 residues. Germline CDR1 is SGHRS and CDR2 is YFSETQ. Trimming pared 4 bases from V and 0 bases from J, leaving 15 bases between. CDR3 amino acids: CASSPGLTTSTDTQYF. CDR3 nucleotides: TGCGCCAGCAGCCCCGGACTGACGACTAGCACAGATACGCAGTATTTT.

This clone occurred a few times. The chain combines TRBV5-5 with TRBJ1-3; maybe TRBD1 (6 bases). Germline V gives CDR1 SGHKS, CDR2 YYEKEE (reference sequence). Trimming removed 4 bases at V and 4 bases at J, with 6 bases between. The CDR3 totals 12 residues. CDR3 sequence reads: CASSQGGNTIYF. The DNA of the CDR3 is TGTGCCAGCAGCCAGGGGGGAAACACCATATATTTT.

The genes are TRBV4-2 and TRBJ2-7; 10 bases match TRBD2. The germline V gene has CDR1 LGHNA and CDR2 YNFKEQ. This CDR3 spans 16 amino acids. Losses at the gene ends were 0 bases for V and 5 bases for J; bases not matched to a gene: 7. CDR3 coding DNA: TGTGCCAGCAGCCAAGATTTAGCGGGAGGAATCGACGAGCAGTACTTC. It encodes CASSQDLAGGIDEQYF.

This clone was seen a few times. The chain is built from TRBV19 and TRBJ1-1, with D maybe TRBD1 (6 bases). The germline gives CDR1 LNHDA, CDR2 SQIVND (reference sequence). V dropped 3 bases and J dropped 5 bases, with 13 bases sitting between them. The CDR3 runs 14 residues. The DNA of the CDR3 is TGTGCCAGTAGTATCCGCAGGGGAGTGACTGAAGCTTTCTTT. This gives the protein CASSIRRGVTEAFF.

CDR3 sequence reads: CASSQDTPGQGFYEQYF. The DNA of the CDR3 is TGTGCCAGCAGCCAAGATACCCCGGGACAGGGGTTCTACGAGCAGTACTTC. This chain joins TRBV4-2 and TRBJ2-7, with 10 bases aligning to TRBD1. Per germline, CDR1 LGHNA and CDR2 YNFKEQ. CDR3 length: 17 amino acids. Trimming cost V 0 bases and J 3 bases; bases outside gene matches: 8.

The rearrangement links TRBV28 to TRBJ2-2; unclear D gene. Trimming took off 7 bases at V and 6 bases at J, with 15 bases between the two ends. The germline gives CDR1 MDHEN, CDR2 SYDVKM. CDR3 length: 14 amino acids. Written as DNA, the CDR3 is TGTGCCAGCACCTCAACTGTGGCGGCCGGGGAGCTGTTTTTT. Its translation is CASTSTVAAGELFF.

The chain recombines TRBV5-1 with TRBJ2-7; 8 bases fit TRBD1. Per the germline V gene, CDR1 is SGHRS and CDR2 is YFSETQ. The CDR3 covers 14 residues. With 4 bases clipped from V and 3 bases from J, the junction kept 6 bases outside the gene matches. The CDR3 reads CASSLNGQGYEQYF. The CDR3 DNA reads TGCGCCAGCAGCCTAAATGGACAGGGCTACGAGCAGTACTTC.